A single TCR beta chain is shown here with its context. Its antigen is currently unknown. The primer mix had 60 Vbeta and 13 Jbeta primers. Libraries were prepared by immunoSEQ multiplex PCR; TCRdb keeps only in-frame clonotypes and omits some of them. The table lists 100,000 to 150,000 clones, less than 80% of them singletons. This CDR3 comprises 14 residues. V was pared by 3 bases and J by 2 bases, with 11 bases between. Germline CDR1 is LGHNA and CDR2 is YNFKEQ. The data were taken from a study of cytomegalovirus exposure and HLA in healthy donors. General study results and limits: As a later analysis showed, several of the most significant clusters appeared to be linked to common viral pathogens. Many donors carried some public TCRs, although rarity characterized most TCR sequences. What a later analysis reportedly showed was that an Asian-associated ancestry cluster had fewer N-insertions than the 666-donor mean. There were some V segments, including TRBV6-2 and TRBV6-3, excluded as indistinguishable.

The sample taken for sequencing was PBMCs. The chain couples TRBV4-2 to TRBJ2-7; weak D call: TRBD2 (6 bases). The clonotype was recovered from a man aged 35 to 55 in good health and CMV-seropositive. The CDR3 spells CASSHRTNPYEQYF. In nucleotides, the CDR3 is TGTGCCAGCAGCCATCGGACTAACCCCTACGAGCAGTACTTC.